The rows below give T cell receptor beta chains drawn from one sample of a study of T cells after posttransplantation cyclophosphamide. This table comes from immunoSEQ multiplex PCR, and its TCRdb copy is limited to in-frame clones, with some not included. The repertoire holds some 16,000 clones, with 84% as singletons. Material: PBMCs, obtained 350 to 400 days after allogeneic stem cell transplant with calcineurin inhibitor and methotrexate. The receptors originated from a young adult male patient who received an allogeneic stem cell transplant from a related donor, was CMV-positive, and had no GVHD. Some T cells may arise from the graft donor. Each CDR3 is given with its conserved first and last residue. D genes are given only for firm matches. Clone size is shown for a subset of rows, as once, few, many or a class of expanded clone.

j_call,d_call,clone_size,v_call,cdr3_nt,cdr3_aa
TRBJ1-5,TRBD1,few,TRBV28,TGTGCCAGCAGCGACAGAGGGGGCCAGCCCCAGCATTTT,CASSDRGGQPQHF
TRBJ2-7,NA,NA,TRBV27,TGTGCCTCCATGAGGACATCTTACCCTTCCTACGAGCAGTACTTC,CASMRTSYPSYEQYF
TRBJ2-1,TRBD1,few,TRBV5-1,TGCGCCAGCAGCCCCGAGGGACAGGGGTACAGTGAGCAGTTCTTC,CASSPEGQGYSEQFF
TRBJ2-7,NA,NA,TRBV7-9,TGTGCCAGCAGCATACCAGGGATTTCGGGCCCCTACGAGCAGTACTTC,CASSIPGISGPYEQYF
TRBJ2-5,TRBD2,NA,TRBV9,TGTGCCAGCAGCGTAGGTTTGGCGGGAGGGGAACAAGAGACCCAGTACTTC,CASSVGLAGGEQETQYF
TRBJ2-1,TRBD2,NA,TRBV27,TGTGCCAGCAGGCCTGTTACCGGGACTAGCGGGAGGGGGGCCTACAATGAGCAGTTCTTC,CASRPVTGTSGRGAYNEQFF
TRBJ2-2,TRBD1,few,TRBV27,TGTGCCAGCAGTTTTTGGACAGGGCACACCGGGGAGCTGTTTTTT,CASSFWTGHTGELFF
TRBJ1-2,TRBD1,NA,TRBV28,TGTGCCAGCAGCTCGACAGGGCGGGACTATGGCTACACCTTC,CASSSTGRDYGYTF
TRBJ2-1,NA,NA,TRBV10-3,TGTGCCATCAGTGCTCGAGGACTGGAAAGCTCCTACAGTGAGCAGTTCTTC,CAISARGLESSYSEQFF
TRBJ2-3,NA,once,TRBV7-8,TGTGCCAGCAGTTGGACTCGCACAGATACGCAGTATTTT,CASSWTRTDTQYF
TRBJ2-7,NA,once,TRBV7-3,TGTGCCAGCAGCTCCCCCGGGACACCCTACGAGCAGTACTTC,CASSSPGTPYEQYF
TRBJ1-1,NA,NA,TRBV2,TGTGCCAGCAGTGAATGGGGGGGAGGTGGCGCTTTCTTT,CASSEWGGGGAFF
TRBJ1-1,TRBD1,NA,TRBV19,TGTGCCAGTAGTCCCGACAGGGTGAACACTGAAGCTTTCTTT,CASSPDRVNTEAFF
TRBJ2-7,NA,NA,TRBV11-2,TGTGCCAGCAGTACGCGGGGAAGTGAGCAGTACTTC,CASSTRGSEQYF
TRBJ2-7,TRBD2,NA,TRBV6-5,TGTGCCAGCAGTTACACGTTAGCGGGAGCCTACGAGCAGTACTTC,CASSYTLAGAYEQYF
TRBJ2-1,NA,NA,TRBV28,TGTGCCAGCACCAACCCGGGGCGACTCGGGAGTGAGCAGTTCTTC,CASTNPGRLGSEQFF
TRBJ2-7,TRBD2,NA,TRBV6-5,TGTGCCAGCAGTTACTACCAGACTAGCGTACACTACGAGCAGTACTTC,CASSYYQTSVHYEQYF
TRBJ1-1,NA,NA,TRBV7-3,TGTGCCAGCAGCTTACAGGGGATGGGTACTGAAGCTTTCTTT,CASSLQGMGTEAFF
TRBJ1-1,NA,NA,TRBV7-9,TGTGCCAGCAGCTTTGAGAGATTTAACACTGAAGCTTTCTTT,CASSFERFNTEAFF
TRBJ2-3,NA,NA,TRBV9,TGTGCCAGCAGCGTAGCGTTCGGGCACACCGGGACTCCCGGGGTGTGGGACACAGATACGCAGTATTTT,CASSVAFGHTGTPGVWDTDTQYF
TRBJ1-1,NA,NA,TRBV28,TGTGCCAGCAGTTCCCCGGTATTGAACACTGAAGCTTTCTTT,CASSSPVLNTEAFF
TRBJ1-6,TRBD1,NA,TRBV11-2,TGTGCCTCCCCCCGAGGAATTGGGACAGGGATAGCCCTCCACTTT,CASPRGIGTGIALHF
TRBJ2-1,TRBD2,NA,TRBV2,TGTGCCAGCACGAGTCTGGCGGGGGGTTACAGTGAGCAGTTCTTC,CASTSLAGGYSEQFF
TRBJ2-7,TRBD1,once,TRBV7-3,TGTGCCAGCAGCCCGGGTGGGACAGGGGCCCCCTACGAGCAGTACTTC,CASSPGGTGAPYEQYF
TRBJ2-2,TRBD2,NA,TRBV5-4,TGTGCCAGCAGCTTGGGGATTAGCGGGAGGGCCTTCGCCGGGGAGCTGTTTTTT,CASSLGISGRAFAGELFF
TRBJ1-6,NA,once,TRBV4-3,TGCGCCAGCAGCCGTCAGGAGGGGAATGATTCACCCCTCCACTTT,CASSRQEGNDSPLHF
TRBJ2-7,TRBD2,NA,TRBV5-6,TGTGCCAGCAGCTTATTATTAGCGGGAGCGTACGAGCAGTACTTC,CASSLLLAGAYEQYF
TRBJ1-1,NA,NA,TRBV6-5,TGTGCCAGCATGCGACAGTTCGGAGTCCTAACTGAAGCTTTCTTT,CASMRQFGVLTEAFF
TRBJ2-7,TRBD2,once,TRBV6-6,TGTGCCAGCAGGCTCGGACTAGCGGGAGACAAAGAGCAGTACTTC,CASRLGLAGDKEQYF
TRBJ2-2,NA,once,TRBV9,TGTGCCAGCAGGATCTTAGCGACGGCCGGGGAGCTGTTTTTT,CASRILATAGELFF
TRBJ2-2,NA,NA,TRBV11-2,TGTGCCAGCAGAAGCACGCTCGCGGCGAACACCGGGGAGCTGTTTTTT,CASRSTLAANTGELFF
TRBJ2-1,TRBD1,once,TRBV5-1,TGCGCCAGCAGCCAAAAAGCCGGGACAGGGTACAGTGAGCAGTTCTTC,CASSQKAGTGYSEQFF
TRBJ1-4,NA,NA,TRBV7-2,TGTGCCAGCAGCTTAGCGGGGGGGACGCCTAATGAAAAACTGTTTTTT,CASSLAGGTPNEKLFF
TRBJ1-4,TRBD1,once,TRBV5-1,TGCGCCAGCAGCCTAGGGCTCGGACAGGGGGCGCAAAAACTGTTTTTT,CASSLGLGQGAQKLFF
TRBJ2-1,NA,NA,TRBV4-3,TGCGCCAGCAGCCAAGAACGGGGGATTTACAATGAGCAGTTCTTC,CASSQERGIYNEQFF
TRBJ2-1,NA,once,TRBV6-4,TGTGCCAGCACTGACCAGTTGGGGGGTTCCAATGAGCAGTTCTTC,CASTDQLGGSNEQFF
TRBJ2-1,NA,NA,TRBV19,TGTGCCAGTAGTATGGGAGGAAGGAGTGAGCAGTTCTTC,CASSMGGRSEQFF
TRBJ1-6,NA,NA,TRBV7-2,TGTGCCAGCAGCTTAGACATTTCACCCCTCCACTTT,CASSLDISPLHF
TRBJ2-2,TRBD1,few,TRBV28,TGTGCCAGCAGGGCTTTGGAACAGGGGGACACCGGGGAGCTGTTTTTT,CASRALEQGDTGELFF
TRBJ2-1,NA,NA,TRBV11-2,TGTGCCAGCAGCTTAGAGGGGGGAACCTACAATGAGCAGTTCTTC,CASSLEGGTYNEQFF
TRBJ2-5,NA,NA,TRBV19,TGTGCCGGATGGACAGTCTACATCCAAGAGACCCAGTACTTC,CAGWTVYIQETQYF
TRBJ2-7,NA,few,TRBV5-6,TGTGCCAGCAGCCGACAGGTCAGCTCCTACGAGCAGTACTTC,CASSRQVSSYEQYF
TRBJ2-7,TRBD1,NA,TRBV5-1,TGCGCCAGCAGCTTGGCCGGGACAGGGACTGGCGAGCAGTACTTC,CASSLAGTGTGEQYF
TRBJ2-7,NA,NA,TRBV28,TGTGCCAGCAGTTTATCAGGGTGGGAGCAGTACTTC,CASSLSGWEQYF
TRBJ2-7,NA,NA,TRBV4-1,TGTGCCAGCAGCCAAGCAGGCGGGCGGGACGAGCAGTACTTC,CASSQAGGRDEQYF